These 24 T cell receptor beta chains originate from one sample sequenced in a study of T cells in Graves' hyperthyroidism and ophthalmopathy. RNA transcripts yielded amplified TCR beta CDR3 regions. An initial round of RT-PCR targeting the TCR CDR3 relied on the HTBI primer set. TCRdb re-called the multiplex PCR reads with MiXCR, one entry per CDR3 protein. The table records about 640,000 distinct CDR3 sequences, about 20% of them present only once. The sample consisted of blood. These receptors all come from a man aged 30-40 years with Graves' ophthalmopathy.

This clonotype appeared many times. This chain joins TRBV2 and TRBJ1-1, with TRBD1 matching 9 bases. Trimming removed 8 bases from V and 0 bases from J; junction bases left unmatched: 13. The CDR3 is made up of 17 amino acids. Germline CDR1 and CDR2: SNHLY and FYNNEI. CDR3 in DNA: TGTGCCAGCGTCCCCGGGACAGGGCGGGAACTGAACACTGAAGCTTTCTTT. It specifies CASVPGTGRELNTEAFF.

This clonotype was found a few times. The rearrangement links TRBV4-1 to TRBJ2-7; 8 bases align to TRBD1. The CDR3 contains 15 residues. From germline, CDR1 is MGHRA and CDR2 YSYEKL. V shed 3 bases, J shed 2 bases, and the junction held 6 bases outside the gene matches. The DNA of the CDR3 is TGCGCCAGCAGCCATTTTCAGGGGGCCACCTACGAGCAGTACTTC. Encoded protein: CASSHFQGATYEQYF.

In its sample, this clonotype was seen once. A much bigger clone sits one base away, suggesting this may be a read error. The chain joins TRBV2 to TRBJ1-5; perhaps TRBD1 as D (5 bases). The CDR3 has 13 residues. The germline CDR1 and CDR2 sequences are SNHLY and FYNNEI. The CDR3 nucleotides read TGTGCCAGCAGAGGGACCGGAAATCAGCCCCGGCATTTT. It codes for CASRGTGNQPRHF.

The chain recombines TRBV7-3 with TRBJ1-6; D is perhaps TRBD1 (5 bases). This CDR3 region has 13 residues. Germline V gene data show CDR1 as SGHTA and CDR2 as FQGTGA. V was cut by 6 bases and J by 7 bases, with 10 bases left in between. For the CDR3, the DNA is TGTGCCAGCAGGCAGGGTTACAATTCACCCCTCCACTTT. Protein product: CASRQGYNSPLHF.

This clonotype was observed many times. This sequence joins TRBV6-1 and TRBJ2-7; 9 bases are shared with TRBD2. The germline V gene encodes CDR1 MNHNS and CDR2 SASEGT. The CDR3 length is 14 residues. Germline trimming cut 5 bases from V and 4 bases from J; bases unmatched to any gene: 6. CDR3 sequence: CASSRSGSWYEQYF. Written as DNA, the CDR3 is TGTGCCAGCAGTCGTAGCGGGAGTTGGTACGAGCAGTACTTC.

This clonotype was detected only a few times. The V gene is TRBV18, the J gene TRBJ2-7; weak D call: TRBD1 (6 bases). Trimming pared 7 bases from V and 5 bases from J, leaving 18 bases between. The germline CDR1 and CDR2 sequences are KGHSH and LQKENI. The CDR3 consists of 14 residues. CDR3 DNA sequence: TGTGCCAGCTGTGGCCCCAACAGGGCCGACGAGCAGTACTTC. Its translation is CASCGPNRADEQYF.

This clonotype was observed a few times. The chain combines TRBV5-5 with TRBJ1-1; unclear D gene. Trimming took 1 base from V and 9 from J, leaving 13 bases between them. The CDR3 spans 13 residues. Germline V gives CDR1 SGHKS, CDR2 YYEKEE (reference sequence). CDR3 sequence: CASSLYQEPKAFF. The CDR3 bases are TGTGCCAGCAGCTTGTATCAGGAGCCGAAAGCTTTCTTT.

This clonotype was counted a few times. The chain carries TRBV7-9 and TRBJ2-1; 12 bases agree with TRBD2. The CDR3 loop spans 17 amino acids. V was pared by 4 bases and J by 0 bases, with 4 bases of the junction left unmatched. Per germline, CDR1 SEHNR and CDR2 FQNEAQ (reference sequence). DNA of the CDR3: TGTGCCAGCAGCTCAACTAGCGGGAGGAGCTCCTACAATGAGCAGTTCTTC. This sequence encodes CASSSTSGRSSYNEQFF.

V gene TRBV20-1 combines with J gene TRBJ2-1; D is unclear. The CDR3 runs to 9 residues. V lost 6 bases and J 9 bases, leaving 6 bases between the germline ends. Looked up from germline, CDR1 is DFQATT and CDR2 is SNEGSKA (reference sequence). The CDR3 sequence is CSAPVEQFF. Written as DNA, the CDR3 is TGCAGTGCGCCCGTTGAGCAGTTCTTC.

This chain connects TRBV20-1 to TRBJ1-5; no clear D gene. The CDR3 runs 15 residues. Trimming stripped 0 bases from V and 3 bases from J, with 12 bases between. Germline CDR1 is DFQATT and CDR2 is SNEGSKA (reference sequence). The chain's CDR3 is CSARDHRAANQPQHF. The CDR3 nucleotides are TGCAGTGCTAGAGATCACCGGGCCGCCAATCAGCCCCAGCATTTT.

The V gene is TRBV3-1, the J gene TRBJ2-2; 7 bases agree with TRBD2. Trimming at V came to 6 bases and at J to 1 base, leaving 8 bases not matched to a gene. The germline CDR1 and CDR2 sequences are LGHDT and YNNKEL (reference sequence). The CDR3 covers 16 residues. CDR3 sequence reads: CASSHLSGWNTGELFF. For the CDR3, the DNA is TGTGCCAGCAGTCACCTTAGCGGGTGGAACACCGGGGAGCTGTTTTTT.

This chain joins TRBV18 and TRBJ2-1; TRBD1 agrees at 8 bases. Germline V gene lookup returns CDR1 KGHSH and CDR2 LQKENI. The CDR3 is 16 residues long. Trimming cost V 7 bases and J 0 bases; bases outside gene matches: 8. CDR3 sequence reads: CASLSRGQDSYNEQFF. The CDR3 coding sequence is TGTGCCAGCTTGAGCCGGGGACAGGACTCCTACAATGAGCAGTTCTTC. The full variable domain, completed using reference TRBV18 and TRBJ2-1, is NAGVMQNPRHLVRRRGQEARLRCSPMKGHSHVYWYRQLPEEGLKFMVYLQKENIIDESGMPKERFSAEFPKEGPSILRIQQVVRGDSAAYFCASLSRGQDSYNEQFFGPGTRLTVL.

The genes are TRBV6-2 or TRBV6-3 and TRBJ2-1, with a weak D call TRBD2 (6 bases). Trimming removed 6 bases at V and 1 base at J, with 16 bases between. In germline, CDR1 is MNHEY, CDR2 SVGEGT. This CDR3 spans 16 amino acids. CDR3 DNA: TGTGCCAGCAGCCCCGGGGGACTCGATTCCTACAATGAGCAGTTCTTC. Translated: CASSPGGLDSYNEQFF.

The rearrangement links TRBV2 to TRBJ1-3; TRBD1 might be the D (6 bases). Germline assignment: CDR1 SNHLY and CDR2 FYNNEI. Trimming took 8 bases from V and 2 from J, leaving 13 bases between them. This CDR3 region has 14 residues. DNA of the CDR3: TGTGCCAGCTGCGGGGGGCGCCCTGGAAACACCATATATTTT. Translating gives CASCGGRPGNTIYF.

This clonotype was detected many times. The chain joins TRBV4-2 to TRBJ2-7; TRBD2 matches at 12 bases. V was clipped by 0 bases and J by 7 bases; unmatched bases: 13. Looked up from germline, CDR1 is LGHNA and CDR2 is YNFKEQ. This CDR3 contains 18 residues. The CDR3 region is CASSQDFGLAGRRLEQYF. In DNA form, the CDR3 reads TGTGCCAGCAGCCAAGATTTTGGACTAGCGGGACGACGTTTAGAGCAGTACTTC.

This clonotype was detected ten times or more. The genes are TRBV3-1 and TRBJ1-1; perhaps TRBD1 as D (5 bases). The CDR3 totals 14 residues. Germline V gene sequence: CDR1 LGHDT, CDR2 YNNKEL (reference sequence). V was cut by 0 bases and J by 4 bases, with 9 bases left in between. CDR3: CASSQESGTTEAFF. The CDR3 DNA is TGTGCCAGCAGCCAAGAAAGCGGGACCACTGAAGCTTTCTTT. The full variable domain, rest sourced from reference TRBV3-1 and TRBJ1-1, is DTAVSQTPKYLVTQMGNDKSIKCEQNLGHDTMYWYKQDSKKFLKIMFSYNNKELIINETVPNRFSPKSPDKAHLNLHINSLELGDSAVYFCASSQESGTTEAFFGQGTRLTVV.

The genes are TRBV4-1 and TRBJ1-4, with D hard to call. The CDR3 consists of 16 residues. Germline V gene data show CDR1 as MGHRA and CDR2 as YSYEKL. The ends were cut back, 5 bases at V and 6 bases at J, with 19 bases in the middle. CDR3 DNA: TGCGCCAGCAGCATCTTTCGGGGTCAGAAAGATGAAAAACTGTTTTTT. Translated: CASSIFRGQKDEKLFF.

Ten or more counts support this clonotype. The rearrangement joins TRBV9 to TRBJ1-1; 7 bases agree with TRBD1. The CDR3 has 16 amino acids. From germline, CDR1 is SGDLS and CDR2 YYNGEE. V lost 4 bases and J lost 4; bases outside the gene matches: 13. CDR3 in DNA: TGTGCCAGCAGCTCCCACAGGGGTGGAGAGAGCACTGAAGCTTTCTTT. This translates into CASSSHRGGESTEAFF.

This clonotype was observed many times. The chain combines TRBV12-3 or TRBV12-4 with TRBJ1-1, with D hard to call. The CDR3 covers 13 residues. Trimming removed 5 bases at V and 0 bases at J, with 7 bases between. CDR3 sequence reads: CASSPHLNTEAFF. In nucleotides, the CDR3 is TGTGCCAGCAGTCCCCACCTGAACACTGAAGCTTTCTTT.

The rearrangement links TRBV12-3 or TRBV12-4 to TRBJ2-4; D is uncertain. The CDR3 has 19 amino acids. V dropped 2 bases and J dropped 0 bases, with 20 bases sitting between them. CDR3 region: CASSLPPELKDVAKNIQYF. In DNA form, the CDR3 reads TGTGCCAGCAGTTTACCCCCGGAGCTAAAGGACGTAGCCAAAAACATTCAGTACTTC.

The chain recombines TRBV3-1 with TRBJ1-5; 7 nucleotides match TRBD1. The V gene end was trimmed by 4 bases and the J gene end by 2 bases; junction bases not matched to a gene: 5. The CDR3 contains 15 residues. Germline CDR1 LGHDT, CDR2 YNNKEL (reference sequence). CDR3 coding DNA: TGTGCCAGCAGCCTTCCGGGACAGCGCAATCAGCCCCAGCATTTT. Translation gives CASSLPGQRNQPQHF.

In its sample, this clonotype was seen many times. This chain uses TRBV5-1 with TRBJ2-1; TRBD2 matches 12 bases. Germline V gene sequence: CDR1 SGHRS, CDR2 YFSETQ. The V segment lost 8 bases and the J segment 0 bases; nucleotides outside the gene matches: 3. CDR3 size: 15 residues. The CDR3 is CASQTSGSSYNEQFF. The CDR3 DNA follows: TGCGCCAGTCAGACTAGCGGGAGCTCCTACAATGAGCAGTTCTTC.

This clonotype was counted ten times or more. J is TRBJ2-1 and V is TRBV20-1; D ambiguous. V was clipped by 0 bases and J by 2 bases, with 17 bases between them. Germline V gene sequence: CDR1 DFQATT, CDR2 SNEGSKA (reference sequence). This CDR3 region has 17 residues. CDR3 sequence: CSARDEIQDGAYNEQFF. CDR3 bases: TGCAGTGCTAGAGACGAGATCCAGGACGGAGCCTACAATGAGCAGTTCTTC.

The chain couples TRBV20-1 to TRBJ2-1; the D is unclear. Trimming left V 2 bases short and J 0 bases short, with 14 bases between. The CDR3 runs to 16 residues. Per the germline V gene, CDR1 is DFQATT and CDR2 is SNEGSKA (reference sequence). CDR3 protein: CSARSQRLPSYNEQFF. CDR3 coding DNA: TGCAGTGCTAGATCTCAGCGATTACCCTCCTACAATGAGCAGTTCTTC.